The T cell receptor (beta chain) under discussion was sequenced for a study of cytomegalovirus exposure and HLA in healthy donors. Researchers ran the PCR with 60 Vbeta and 13 Jbeta primers. Here immunoSEQ multiplex PCR was the method, and the copy in TCRdb shows in-frame clones only, minus some. This table holds 80,000 or so clones, 77% found once. Nominally healthy donors were sampled, though unrecorded immune exposures were likely. The CDR3 has 14 residues. J was trimmed by 7 bases and V by 7 bases; bases with no gene match: 9. In germline, CDR1 is MNHEY, CDR2 SMNVEV (reference sequence). The chain employs TRBV27 and TRBJ2-1; 8 positions match TRBD1. This receptor was identified in a man aged 50 or older in good health and CMV-seropositive. Sequenced: PBMCs. DNA for the CDR3: TGTGCCAGCAAAATTTCGACAGGGGTGAATGAGCAGTTCTTC. It yields the protein CASKISTGVNEQFF.